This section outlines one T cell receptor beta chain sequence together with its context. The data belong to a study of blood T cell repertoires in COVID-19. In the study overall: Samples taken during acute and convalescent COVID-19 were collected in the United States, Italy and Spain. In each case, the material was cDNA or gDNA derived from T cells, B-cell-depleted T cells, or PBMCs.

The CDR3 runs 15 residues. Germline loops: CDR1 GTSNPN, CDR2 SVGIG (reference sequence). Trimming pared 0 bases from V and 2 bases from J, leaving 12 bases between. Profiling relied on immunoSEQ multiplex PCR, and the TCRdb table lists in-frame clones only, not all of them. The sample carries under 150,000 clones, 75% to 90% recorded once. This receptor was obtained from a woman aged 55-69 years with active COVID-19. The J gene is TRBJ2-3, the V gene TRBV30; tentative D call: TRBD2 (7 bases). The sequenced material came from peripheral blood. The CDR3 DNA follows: TGTGCCTGGAGTGTAAGGGGGGGGATCACAGATACGCAGTATTTT. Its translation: CAWSVRGGITDTQYF.